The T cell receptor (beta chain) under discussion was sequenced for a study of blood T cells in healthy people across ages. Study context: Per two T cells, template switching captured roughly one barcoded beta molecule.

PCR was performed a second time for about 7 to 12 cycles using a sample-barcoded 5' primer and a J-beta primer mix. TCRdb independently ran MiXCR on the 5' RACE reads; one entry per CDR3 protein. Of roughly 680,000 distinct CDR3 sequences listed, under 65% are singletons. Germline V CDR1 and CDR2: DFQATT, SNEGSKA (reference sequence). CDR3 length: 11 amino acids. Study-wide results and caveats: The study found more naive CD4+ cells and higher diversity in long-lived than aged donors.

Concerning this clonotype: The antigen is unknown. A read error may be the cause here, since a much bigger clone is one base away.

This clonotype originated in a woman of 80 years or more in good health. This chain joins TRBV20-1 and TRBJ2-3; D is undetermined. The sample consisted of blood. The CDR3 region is CSAELSDTRYF. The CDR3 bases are TGCAGTGCAGAGCTAAGCGATACGCGGTATTTT.